The next 18 T cell receptor beta chains were all read from a single sample in a study of Graves' ophthalmopathy and Graves' hyperthyroidism (dated by TCRdb to 2016 to 2019). The sequencer was an Illumina HiSeq 2000. For repertoire sequencing, TCR beta CDR3 regions were amplified from RNA transcripts. HTBI primers and the Qiagen OneStep RT-PCR kit were used in a first-round RT-PCR, which was followed by a second-round multiplex PCR, size selection and purification. TCRdb trimmed the raw reads at Q25, called clones with MiXCR and kept productive beta chains. Each CDR3 protein gets just one entry, which takes the most common genes and DNA from the rows behind it. For this sample there are over a million distinct CDR3 sequences; 36% appear just once. The ten largest clonotypes hold around 10% of the sample. The sequencing input was peripheral blood or thyroid tissue (not recorded which). These TCRs come from an adult man with Graves' hyperthyroidism.

On this clonotype: A read error may account for a junction end that differs from germline. This chain connects TRBV24-1 to TRBJ2-7; possibly TRBD2 for D (6 bases). The CDR3 spans 12 residues. The germline CDR1 and CDR2 sequences are KGHDR and SFDVKD. The CDR3 loop is CASSDPGGWQYF. CDR3 sequence (DNA): TGTGCCAGCAGTGACCCCGGGGGTTGGCAGTACTTC.

The chain carries TRBV9 and TRBJ1-2; D remains unclear. V dropped 3 bases and J dropped 2 bases, with 14 bases sitting between them. This CDR3 has 15 amino acids. The germline CDR1 and CDR2 sequences are SGDLS and YYNGEE. The CDR3 protein is CASSASGIHNYGYTF. The CDR3 DNA reads as TGTGCCAGCAGCGCCTCCGGGATCCACAACTATGGCTACACCTTC.

Note on this clonotype: A much larger clone differs from this one at a single base, so this may be a read error. This chain uses TRBV12-3 or TRBV12-4 with TRBJ2-7, with D possibly matching TRBD2 (6 bases). V lost 6 bases, J lost 5 bases, and 14 bases lay in between. The CDR3 contains 13 residues. The CDR3 sequence: CASSPAGNHEQYF. DNA for the CDR3: TGTGCCAGCAGCCCAGCGGGCAACCACGAGCAGTACTTC.

This clonotype was counted ten times or more. V usage is TRBV7-2 and J usage is TRBJ1-1; D remains unclear. V lost 3 bases and J 4 bases, leaving 9 bases between the germline ends. Germline V gene sequence: CDR1 SGHTA, CDR2 FQGNSA. The CDR3 spans 13 residues. The CDR3 sequence is CASSLNSATEAFF. CDR3 bases: TGTGCCAGCAGCTTGAATAGTGCCACTGAAGCTTTCTTT.

This chain uses TRBV5-6 with TRBJ2-5, with 13 bases fitting TRBD2. The ends lost 2 bases at V and 10 bases at J; junction bases unmatched: 2. This CDR3 has 13 residues. The germline V gene encodes CDR1 SGHDT and CDR2 YYEEEE. Here the CDR3 reads CASSFGTSGIQYF. The CDR3 DNA sequence: TGTGCCAGCAGCTTCGGGACTAGCGGGATCCAGTACTTC.

Remarks on this clonotype: The junction differs from germline at one of its ends, possibly a read error. V is TRBV20-1 and J is TRBJ2-1; the D call may be TRBD1 or TRBD2 (5 bases each). Per the germline V gene, CDR1 is DFQATT and CDR2 is SNEGSKA (reference sequence). This CDR3 has 8 amino acids. CDR3 coding DNA: TGCAGTGCACCTGCCGGGACCTTC. Residues: CSAPAGTF.

This clonotype appeared many times. The CDR3 here is CASSGQGPRDGELFF. The CDR3 DNA reads TGTGCCAGCAGCGGACAGGGCCCTCGGGACGGGGAGCTGTTTTTT. This chain links TRBV25-1 with TRBJ2-2, with 8 bases that match TRBD1. Germline lookup yields CDR1 MGHDK and CDR2 SYGVNS. Trimming took 6 bases from V and 7 from J; bases not matched to a gene: 10. This CDR3 is 15 amino acids long. Variable domain in full (rest from reference TRBV25-1 and TRBJ2-2): EADIYQTPRYLVIGTGKKITLECSQTMGHDKMYWYQQDPGMELHLIHYSYGVNSTEKGDLSSESTVSRIRTEHFPLTLESARPSHTSQYLCASSGQGPRDGELFFGEGSRLTVL.

On this clonotype: Possible read error: a much larger clone is one base away. This chain links TRBV7-3 with TRBJ2-5; 7 bases are shared with TRBD2. There are 14 residues in the CDR3. CDR1 SGHTA and CDR2 FQGTGA come from the germline V gene. CDR3 sequence reads: CASSSGGPQETQCF. The CDR3 bases are TGTGCCAGCAGCTCGGGGGGACCCCAAGAGACCCAGTGCTTC.

The chain combines TRBV4-3 with TRBJ2-5, with a possible D match to TRBD1 (6 bases). This CDR3 comprises 15 residues. Trimming shortened V by 0 bases and J by 2 bases, and 10 bases separated the two germline ends. The germline V gene has CDR1 LGHNA and CDR2 YSLEER. The CDR3 protein is CASSQEARGQETQYF. CDR3 sequence (DNA): TGCGCCAGCAGCCAAGAAGCCAGGGGACAAGAGACCCAGTACTTC.

This clonotype was seen many times. The rearrangement joins TRBV7-8 to TRBJ1-1; D remains unclear. Germline V lookup: CDR1 SGHVS, CDR2 FQNEAQ. The V end lost 5 bases, the J end lost 13 bases, and 20 bases lay between the germline ends. The CDR3 contains 13 residues. CDR3 DNA: TGTGCCAGCAGCCCGGAGCCGACGTACTTCGATTTCTTT. Its translation is CASSPEPTYFDFF.

In this sample, this clonotype turned up a few times. The gene calls are TRBV12-3 or TRBV12-4 and TRBJ2-7; 11 nucleotides agree with TRBD2. The CDR3 sequence is 20 residues long. Unmatched junction bases numbered 17, after V lost 1 base and J lost 3 bases. The CDR3 protein is CASSLGLASGRRGRDYEQYF. The CDR3 coding sequence is TGTGCCAGCAGTTTAGGTTTGGCTAGCGGGAGGAGGGGCCGGGACTACGAGCAGTACTTC.

This clonotype came up many times. V and J are TRBV7-9 and TRBJ2-7; unclear D gene. In germline, CDR1 is SEHNR, CDR2 FQNEAQ (reference sequence). The CDR3 runs to 13 residues. V was trimmed by 5 bases and J by 6 bases, leaving 14 bases between them. The CDR3 spells CASSRLGPGEQYF. CDR3 in DNA: TGTGCCAGCAGCCGTCTTGGCCCCGGCGAGCAGTACTTC.

CDR3 in DNA: TGTGCCAGCAGCCTCAACCAGGGGAACTATGGCTACACCTTC. It is translated as CASSLNQGNYGYTF. The chain employs TRBV6-5 and TRBJ1-2, with D possibly TRBD1 on 6 matching bases. This CDR3 is built from 14 residues. Germline values: CDR1 MNHEY, CDR2 SVGAGI. V gave up 6 bases and J gave up 2 bases, with 13 bases separating them.

This clonotype was detected many times. The chain recombines TRBV7-9 with TRBJ1-2; maybe TRBD1 (6 bases). Trimming left V 5 bases short and J 6 bases short, with 19 bases between. CDR1 and CDR2 from the germline V gene are SEHNR and FQNEAQ (reference sequence). CDR3 length: 15 residues. The CDR3 coding sequence is TGTGCCAGCAGCGAACCGGGGGGCGCTCAGAATGGCTACACCTTC. Its protein is CASSEPGGAQNGYTF.

The chain employs TRBV7-2 and TRBJ1-5; D possibly corresponds to TRBD1 (5 bases). Trimming pared 6 bases from V and 0 bases from J, leaving 15 bases between. From germline, CDR1 is SGHTA and CDR2 FQGNSA. This CDR3 spans 16 amino acids. The CDR3 reads CASRSQGGFSNQPQHF. CDR3 DNA sequence: TGTGCCAGCAGATCTCAGGGAGGTTTTAGCAATCAGCCCCAGCATTTT.

V is TRBV20-1 and J is TRBJ2-7; TRBD1 matches 8 bases. From germline, CDR1 is DFQATT and CDR2 SNEGSKA (reference sequence). The CDR3 spans 12 residues. J gave up 5 bases and V 4 bases, and 4 bases lay outside the gene matches. Written as DNA, the CDR3 is TGCAGTGCTACGGACAGGGATGACGAGCAGTACTTC. Translating it yields CSATDRDDEQYF.

The rearrangement joins TRBV20-1 to TRBJ2-7; 13 bases agree with TRBD2. This CDR3 is built from 16 residues. V gave up 3 bases and J gave up 3 bases; unmatched junction bases: 8. Germline assignment: CDR1 DFQATT and CDR2 SNEGSKA (reference sequence). The CDR3 DNA follows: TGCAGTGCTAGGGCCGTGACTAGCGGGAGGTTCTACGAGCAGTACTTC. Amino acids: CSARAVTSGRFYEQYF.

The V and J genes are TRBV29-1 and TRBJ1-3; D may be TRBD1 (5 bases). Germline lookup yields CDR1 SQVTM and CDR2 ANQGSEA. The V end lost 0 bases, the J end lost 0 bases, and 12 bases lay between the germline ends. The CDR3 is made up of 16 amino acids. CDR3 DNA: TGCAGCGTTGAAGATCCGGGACCGCTCTCTGGAAACACCATATATTTT. Amino acids: CSVEDPGPLSGNTIYF.